This T cell receptor beta chain was recovered during a study of blood T cell repertoires in COVID-19 (dated by TCRdb to 2020 to 2022). Looking at the study overall: Collaborator samples came from the United States, Italy and Spain and covered acute and convalescent phases of COVID-19. The dataset comprised deeply sampled blood TCRbeta repertoires from subjects exposed to, actively infected with, or recovered from COVID-19. A freely available public database, intended as a resource for researchers studying the immune response to SARS-CoV-2, is where the repertoires were released. A de-identified subject ID, COVID-19 status, age in years and sex were almost always included in the sample metadata. Where available, HLA class I and class II types were obtained from metadata supplied by the sample provider rather than from assay-based typing. Samples came from the ongoing ImmuneRACE study (first 160 participants) plus 1,254 subjects from 6 global collaborators. The prospective study material was composed of cDNA or gDNA derived from T cells, B-cell-depleted T cells, or PBMCs.

The collaborating institutions used their own protocols to collect whole blood in K2EDTA tubes. For TCRbeta analysis, collaborator samples were shipped as frozen whole blood, as isolated PBMCs, or as DNA extracted from either sample type. The cysteine opens and the phenylalanine closes a CDR3 of 14 amino acids. The only DNA kept is the CDR3, 42 bases in frame from the first base. CDR1 SQVTM and CDR2 ANQGSEA were looked up in the germline V gene. Germline trimming: 5 bases from V, 5 bases from J; junction bases outside gene matches: 7. Turning to this clone: Its cognate antigen has yet to be identified. Base qualities are not recorded, but no much larger clone differs from it by a single base.

The immunoSEQ Assay, a bias-controlled multiplex PCR, was used to amplify TCRbeta CDR3 regions from genomic DNA. The original methods were these. The number of nucleated cells in each sample was estimated by amplification of reference gene primers within the assay. Sequence reads were collapsed and filtered to measure the absolute abundance of every unique TCRbeta CDR3 rearrangement. Productive Simpson clonality was computed per sample as the square root of Simpson's diversity index over productive rearrangements. TCRdb limited this immuneACCESS table to in-frame rearrangements with V and J called. A share of clones is missing; checked studies link under half to unresolved V genes, and the rest is unexplained. V, J and clone size derive from that table, while D and trimming were established from the DNA sequence. Recorded for this sample are under 100,000 clones; around 87% of them occurred a single time. The ten largest account for 17% of the sample.

Summary of the overall study and its limitations: Clinical and demographic metadata were provided uncurated, with the amount varying by source and participant.

This receptor was identified in a human donor in a cohort sampled during active COVID-19. This chain is built from TRBV29-1 and TRBJ2-5; 11 of the junction bases match TRBD1. Sequenced input: peripheral blood. The CDR3 reads as follows: CSVTGTGGMETQYF. The DNA sequence is TGCAGCGTTACCGGGACAGGGGGTATGGAGACCCAGTACTTC.